Each of the 29 T cell receptor beta chains below was sequenced from the same sample in a study of T cell repertoires in cytomegalovirus infection. MiXCR, run by TCRdb on the reads, gives a single entry per CDR3 protein. The sample holds roughly 230,000 distinct CDR3 sequences, around 6.4% seen once. The sequenced sample was PBMCs. Receptors originate from a human donor in good health (CMV status not recorded). Some clones in this sample may be carry-over from other donors' samples.

At least ten counts were recorded for this clonotype. This chain uses TRBV2 with TRBJ1-1, with D tentatively TRBD1 (6 bases). From germline, CDR1 is SNHLY and CDR2 FYNNEI. CDR3 size: 16 residues. Trimming removed 3 bases at V and 5 bases at J, with 19 bases between. CDR3 sequence reads: CASSDIGGVASTEAFF. The CDR3 DNA follows: TGTGCCAGCAGTGACATAGGGGGTGTAGCAAGTACTGAAGCTTTCTTT.

This clonotype was seen ten or more times. The chain is built from TRBV12-3 or TRBV12-4 and TRBJ1-5; D is undetermined. The CDR3 runs to 13 residues. V was clipped by 5 bases and J by 5 bases, with 10 bases between them. The CDR3 region is CASSQGRYQPQHF. CDR3 bases: TGTGCCAGCAGTCAAGGCCGGTATCAGCCCCAGCATTTT.

Many counts were recorded for this clonotype. This chain links TRBV6-2 or TRBV6-3 with TRBJ2-7; 9 bases are shared with TRBD1. This CDR3 comprises 12 residues. CDR1 is MNHEY and CDR2 is SVGEGT in the germline V gene. Trimming at V came to 8 bases and at J to 5 bases, leaving 4 bases not matched to a gene. The CDR3 DNA reads TGTGCCAGCGGGGGACAGGGCGACGAGCAGTACTTC. Residues: CASGGQGDEQYF.

This clonotype occurred many times. The CDR3 sequence: CSARDMRGDEAFF. DNA of the CDR3: TGCAGTGCTAGAGATATGAGGGGCGATGAAGCTTTCTTT. This chain connects TRBV20-1 to TRBJ1-1; weak D call: TRBD1 (5 bases). Trimming took 0 bases from V and 7 from J, leaving 12 bases between them. The length of the CDR3 is 13 residues. Per germline, CDR1 DFQATT and CDR2 SNEGSKA (reference sequence).

This clonotype was seen repeatedly, ten times or more. This chain links TRBV7-2 with TRBJ1-2; D is uncertain. The germline V and J ends were trimmed by 1 base and 0 bases, with 6 bases remaining between them. The CDR3 runs to 14 residues. Per the germline V gene, CDR1 is SGHTA and CDR2 is FQGNSA. CDR3 sequence: CASSLDLANYGYTF. CDR3 DNA: TGTGCCAGCAGCTTAGATTTGGCTAACTATGGCTACACCTTC.

There are many counts of this clonotype. The chain employs TRBV4-1 and TRBJ2-1, with D perhaps TRBD2 (6 bases). The CDR3 extends over 18 amino acids. In germline, CDR1 is MGHRA, CDR2 YSYEKL. V shed 4 bases and J shed 0 bases, with 19 bases lying between them. The CDR3 sequence: CASSLLTRDSSSYNEQFF. The DNA for the CDR3 is TGCGCCAGCAGCCTACTAACCCGGGACTCCAGCTCCTACAATGAGCAGTTCTTC.

In its sample, this clonotype was seen many times. The CDR3 reads CASSLSRGFMNTEAFF. CDR3 DNA: TGTGCCAGCAGCTTATCAAGGGGATTCATGAACACTGAAGCTTTCTTT. The chain couples TRBV7-2 to TRBJ1-1, with D possibly matching TRBD1 (5 bases). V gave up 2 bases and J gave up 0 bases, with 13 bases separating them. The germline V gene encodes CDR1 SGHTA and CDR2 FQGNSA. The CDR3 spans 16 residues.

This clonotype has a count of ten or more. V and J are TRBV9 and TRBJ2-1; D is perhaps TRBD1 or TRBD2 (5 bases each). The germline V gene encodes CDR1 SGDLS and CDR2 YYNGEE. The ends were cut back, 0 bases at V and 10 bases at J, with 14 bases in the middle. This CDR3 has 14 residues. This CDR3 is CASSVATGGDEQFF. In DNA, the CDR3 is TGTGCCAGCAGCGTAGCTACTGGGGGTGACGAGCAGTTCTTC.

In this sample, this clonotype turned up many times. V usage is TRBV20-1 and J usage is TRBJ2-3; 13 bases are a match to TRBD2. The CDR3 is made up of 16 amino acids. Germline CDR1 is DFQATT and CDR2 is SNEGSKA (reference sequence). The trim removed 5 bases at V and 3 bases at J, leaving 8 bases unmatched. The CDR3 reads CSAYTLAGGLTDTQYF. In DNA, the CDR3 is TGCAGTGCTTACACACTAGCGGGGGGGCTTACAGATACGCAGTATTTT.

This clonotype was counted at least ten times. CDR3 nucleotide sequence: TGTGCCAGCAGTTTCGGCGGGGCCTACAATGAGCAGTTCTTC. Translated, it gives CASSFGGAYNEQFF. The chain joins TRBV28 to TRBJ2-1; D possibly corresponds to TRBD2 (6 bases). From germline, CDR1 is MDHEN and CDR2 SYDVKM. The CDR3 has 14 residues. Trimming stripped 3 bases from V and 2 bases from J, with 8 bases between.

This clonotype was detected ten times or more. V usage is TRBV6-5 and J usage is TRBJ1-6, with D perhaps matching TRBD1 (5 bases). The CDR3 has 13 amino acids. Germline V gene data show CDR1 as MNHEY and CDR2 as SVGAGI. The V gene lost 2 bases and the J gene lost 8 bases, with 7 bases spanning the gap. CDR3 nucleotides: TGTGCCAGCAGTTACACGGGGGATTCACCCCTCCACTTT. This translates into CASSYTGDSPLHF.

This clonotype was counted at least ten times. The rearrangement links TRBV15 to TRBJ1-5; possibly TRBD1 for D (5 bases). Germline CDR1 is LNHNV and CDR2 is YYDKDF (reference sequence). The V end was cut by 1 base, the J end by 3 bases, with 10 bases between. CDR3 size: 15 residues. As DNA, the CDR3 is TGTGCCACCAGCAGAGTCCCAGGGACCAATCAGCCCCAGCATTTT. Amino acid sequence: CATSRVPGTNQPQHF. Using reference TRBV15 and TRBJ1-5 for the parts outside the CDR3, the full variable domain is DAMVIQNPRYQVTQFGKPVTLSCSQTLNHNVMYWYQQKSSQAPKLLFHYYDKDFNNEADTPDNFQSRRPNTSFCFLDIRSPGLGDTAMYLCATSRVPGTNQPQHFGDGTRLSIL.

This clonotype was observed a few times. This rearrangement joins TRBV30 to TRBJ1-5; D is unresolved. V was pared by 3 bases and J by 0 bases, with 12 bases between. The germline V gene encodes CDR1 GTSNPN and CDR2 SVGIG (reference sequence). The CDR3 loop spans 15 amino acids. The CDR3 loop reads CAWSVGPYSNQPQHF. DNA for the CDR3: TGTGCCTGGAGCGTGGGCCCTTATAGCAATCAGCCCCAGCATTTT.

This clonotype was counted at least ten times. This chain uses TRBV23-1 with TRBJ2-3; the match to TRBD1 covers 7 bases. TRBV23-1 counts as an open reading frame of uncertain function. V dropped 0 bases and J dropped 2; count of bases not matched to a gene: 11. CDR3 length: 18 amino acids. In DNA, the CDR3 is TGCGCCAGCAGTCAATCAACCCCCGGGACAGCAGACACAGATACGCAGTATTTT. Translating gives CASSQSTPGTADTDTQYF.

This clonotype was counted ten times or more. The chain has TRBV5-6 and TRBJ2-3; a possible D gene is TRBD2 (5 bases). CDR1 and CDR2 (germline): SGHDT, YYEEEE. V lost 0 bases and J lost 3, with 11 bases in between. This CDR3 has 15 amino acids. CDR3 bases: TGTGCCAGCAGCTTGGTGGCTAGCTGGACAGATACGCAGTATTTT. This translates into CASSLVASWTDTQYF.

This sequence joins TRBV20-1 and TRBJ1-2; the D gene is possibly TRBD1 (5 bases). V gave up 3 bases and J gave up 3 bases, with 8 bases separating them. The CDR3 covers 12 residues. The germline V gene has CDR1 DFQATT and CDR2 SNEGSKA (reference sequence). CDR3 protein: CSARLGDYGYTF. The DNA for the CDR3 is TGCAGTGCTAGGCTAGGGGACTATGGCTACACCTTC.

This clonotype appeared many times. The V and J genes are TRBV5-5 and TRBJ2-5; D not certain. Germline CDR1 is SGHKS and CDR2 is YYEKEE (reference sequence). This CDR3 contains 13 residues. Trimming pared 2 bases from V and 3 bases from J, leaving 8 bases between. The CDR3 protein is CASSFRSEETQYF. As DNA, the CDR3 is TGTGCCAGCAGCTTCAGATCAGAAGAGACCCAGTACTTC. Full variable domain (missing parts from reference TRBV5-5 and TRBJ2-5): DAGVTQSPTHLIKTRGQQVTLRCSPISGHKSVSWYQQVLGQGPQFIFQYYEKEERGRGNFPDRFSARQFPNYSSELNVNALLLGDSALYLCASSFRSEETQYFGPGTRLLVL.

This clonotype showed up many times. V is TRBV7-9 and J is TRBJ1-6; perhaps TRBD1 as D (5 bases). This CDR3 is built from 16 residues. V was cut by 1 base and J by 9 bases, with 16 bases left in between. Germline CDR1 is SEHNR and CDR2 is FQNEAQ (reference sequence). The CDR3 nucleotides are TGTGCCAGCAGCTTAGATGGGACGGTACCCTCTTCACCCCTCCACTTT. Translation gives CASSLDGTVPSSPLHF.

This clonotype was counted between two and nine times. The J gene is TRBJ2-7, the V gene TRBV6-2 or TRBV6-3; D tentatively reads TRBD1 or TRBD2 (5 bases each). V shed 2 bases and J shed 3 bases, with 14 bases lying between them. The CDR3 consists of 15 residues. The germline V gene encodes CDR1 MNHEY and CDR2 SVGEGT. The CDR3 loop reads CASSYPRERYYEQYF. Here the CDR3 DNA reads TGTGCCAGCAGTTACCCCAGGGAGAGGTACTACGAGCAGTACTTC.

Ten or more counts support this clonotype. The chain joins TRBV29-1 to TRBJ2-7; 7 nucleotides line up with TRBD1. CDR3 size: 14 residues. Germline V gene sequence: CDR1 SQVTM, CDR2 ANQGSEA. V lost 7 bases and J lost 5; bases outside the gene matches: 14. The CDR3 here is CSGTTGQTPDEQYF. In DNA, the CDR3 is TGCAGCGGGACCACGGGACAGACGCCTGACGAGCAGTACTTC.

This clonotype was seen at least ten times. This rearrangement joins TRBV12-3 or TRBV12-4 to TRBJ1-1; D not resolved. V was clipped by 6 bases and J by 8 bases, with 10 bases between them. This CDR3 region has 11 residues. In nucleotides, the CDR3 is TGTGCCAGCAGCAGCCGGCGGGAAGCTTTCTTT. Its protein is CASSSRREAFF.

In its sample, this clonotype was seen a few times. The chain joins TRBV25-1 to TRBJ1-5; 8 nucleotides match TRBD1. Germline V lookup: CDR1 MGHDK, CDR2 SYGVNS. V lost 9 bases to trimming and J lost 2 bases; unmatched junction nucleotides: 12. CDR3 length: 16 residues. For the CDR3, the DNA is TGTGCCAGGCCAAAATTAACAGGGGGGCGCAATCAGCCCCAGCATTTT. Translated: CARPKLTGGRNQPQHF.

In its sample, this clonotype was seen many times. The chain carries TRBV6-1 and TRBJ2-7, with D perhaps matching TRBD1 or TRBD2 (6 bases each). Germline CDR1 is MNHNS and CDR2 is SASEGT. This CDR3 region has 15 residues. The V end lost 10 bases, the J end lost 3 bases, and 22 bases lay between the germline ends. In DNA form, the CDR3 reads TGTGCCACCCACCGGCGGAGGGGGTTAGTCTACGAGCAGTACTTC. The encoded protein is CATHRRRGLVYEQYF.

This clonotype was seen at least ten times. The V gene is TRBV15, the J gene TRBJ1-2; 10 bases align to TRBD1. Germline trimming cut 0 bases from V and 8 bases from J; bases unmatched to any gene: 9. The CDR3 totals 16 residues. Germline CDR1 and CDR2: LNHNV and YYDKDF (reference sequence). The DNA for the CDR3 is TGTGCCACCAGCAGAGATCTGACAGGGGGCGCGGAGGGCTACACCTTC. Protein sequence: CATSRDLTGGAEGYTF.

With regard to this clonotype: A much larger clone lies one base from this, so it may be a read error. The chain links TRBV7-6 to TRBJ2-5, with 9 bases identical to TRBD1. V was pared by 8 bases and J by 5 bases, with 12 bases of the junction left unmatched. The CDR3 runs 15 residues. Germline V gene data show CDR1 as SGHVS and CDR2 as FNYEAQ. CDR3 in DNA: TGTGCCAGCGGCCCTACAGGGGGCGGTGGGGAGACCCAGTACTTC. Translated: CASGPTGGGGETQYF. The full variable domain, in which reference TRBV7-6 and TRBJ2-5 provide the parts outside the CDR3, is GAGVSQSPRYKVTKRGQDVALRCDPISGHVSLYWYRQALGQGPEFLTYFNYEAQQDKSGLPNDRFSAERPEGSISTLTIQRTEQRDSAMYRCASGPTGGGGETQYFGPGTRLLVL.

A few counts support this clonotype. This may stem from a read error, because a much larger clone lies one nucleotide away. This chain connects TRBV7-2 to TRBJ2-2, with D uncertain. Germline CDR1 is SGHTA and CDR2 is FQGNSA. Trimming left V 1 base short and J 3 bases short, with 6 bases between. This CDR3 is built from 14 residues. The CDR3 spells CASSLDTDTGELFF. CDR3 DNA sequence: TGTGCCAGCAGCTTAGACACGGACACCGGGGAGCTGTTTTTT. The full variable domain, with the rest looked up from reference TRBV7-2 and TRBJ2-2, is GAGVSQSPSNKVTEKGKDVELRCDPISGHTALYWYRQSLGQGLEFLIYFQGNSAPDKSGLPSDRFSAERTGGSVSTLTIQRTQQEDSAVYLCASSLDTDTGELFFGEGSRLTVL.

Many counts were recorded for this clonotype. The J gene is TRBJ2-7, the V gene TRBV28, with D tentatively TRBD2 (5 bases). Germline CDR1 and CDR2: MDHEN and SYDVKM. V gave up 6 bases and J gave up 3 bases, with 9 bases separating them. This CDR3 has 12 residues. The CDR3 loop reads CASRDGNYEQYF. The CDR3 DNA reads TGTGCCAGCAGGGACGGGAACTACGAGCAGTACTTC. The entire variable domain, with the rest obtained from reference TRBV28 and TRBJ2-7, is as follows: DVKVTQSSRYLVKRTGEKVFLECVQDMDHENMFWYRQDPGLGLRLIYFSYDVKMKEKGDIPEGYSVSREKKERFSLILESASTNQTSMYLCASRDGNYEQYFGPGTRLTVT.

This clonotype was detected many times. The DNA of the CDR3 is TGTGCCATCAGTGAGGGGTTGGACAGGGGGCTATATGAGCAGTTCTTC. Translated: CAISEGLDRGLYEQFF. The V gene is TRBV10-3, the J gene TRBJ2-1; 11 bases line up with TRBD1. V lost 2 bases, J lost 8 bases, and 8 bases stayed unmatched. The germline V gene encodes CDR1 ENHRY and CDR2 SYGVKD. The CDR3 extends over 16 amino acids.

Many counts were recorded for this clonotype. The chain combines TRBV29-1 with TRBJ2-3; 7 bases are a match to TRBD1. The CDR3 length is 12 residues. Germline CDR1 is SQVTM and CDR2 is ANQGSEA. V shed 6 bases and J 5 bases; nucleotides not matched to a gene: 5. Here the CDR3 reads CSVDREVDTQYF. The CDR3 DNA sequence: TGCAGCGTCGACAGGGAAGTAGATACGCAGTATTTT.